This T cell receptor beta chain is drawn from a study of T cell changes during pregnancy in multiple sclerosis. Trimming pared 5 bases from V and 4 bases from J, leaving 18 bases between. CDR1 SGHTA and CDR2 FQGTGA come from the germline V gene. The CDR3 is made up of 15 amino acids. Sequenced by immunoSEQ multiplex PCR; TCRdb stores in-frame clones only, minus some. The repertoire consists of 91,000 or so clones, with almost 95% occurring once and the leading ten covering more than 2%. This clone was observed a single time. This specimen consisted of peripheral blood, obtained after pregnancy. The rearrangement joins TRBV7-3 to TRBJ2-7; perhaps TRBD1 as D (6 bases). The receptor comes from a female donor with multiple sclerosis, enrolled in a pregnancy study. The CDR3 region is CASSPSRDKNYEQYF. The CDR3 DNA follows: TGTGCCAGCAGCCCAAGCCGGGACAAAAATTACGAGCAGTACTTC.